A selection of T cell receptor beta chains follows, all from one sample in a study of identical twins. TCRdb re-called the 5' RACE reads with MiXCR, one entry per CDR3 protein. The sample holds about 900,000 distinct CDR3 sequences, 10% to 15% seen once. This same sample was also taken into another study, of yellow fever vaccine responses in identical twins.

Sequencing input: PBMCs. These receptors were collected from a woman younger than 35 in good health. Each CDR3 is given with its conserved first and last residue. The D gene is left open where the match is weak. Size values are once, few and many counts, or a class for expanded clones, and some rows have none.

d_call	clone_size	v_call	j_call	cdr3_aa	cdr3_nt
TRBD2	.	TRBV12-3/TRBV12-4	TRBJ2-1	CASRKGLAGSGEQFF	TGTGCCAGCAGAAAGGGACTAGCGGGGTCGGGTGAGCAGTTCTTC
.	many	TRBV20-1	TRBJ1-1	CSATSTMNTEAFF	TGCAGTGCTACCAGCACCATGAACACTGAAGCTTTCTTT
TRBD1	few	TRBV9	TRBJ2-1	CASSVGTGAIGEQFF	TGTGCCAGCAGCGTAGGGACAGGGGCTATCGGTGAGCAGTTCTTC
TRBD2	many	TRBV9	TRBJ2-3	CASSNRGTSGRGSFSDTQYF	TGTGCCAGCAGTAACCGGGGGACTAGCGGGAGAGGAAGCTTCTCAGATACGCAGTATTTT
.	.	TRBV3-1	TRBJ2-1	CASSPSTGPPRFF	TGTGCCAGCAGCCCCTCCACAGGGCCTCCTAGGTTCTTC
.	.	TRBV5-1	TRBJ2-7	CASSVSRDSYEQYF	TGCGCCAGCAGCGTAAGCCGGGACTCCTACGAGCAGTACTTC
.	.	TRBV5-1	TRBJ1-2	CASSLAGSGDYGYTF	TGCGCCAGCAGCTTGGCCGGGAGCGGGGACTATGGCTACACCTTC
TRBD2	few	TRBV7-9	TRBJ2-7	CASSSRGTSGYEQYF	TGTGCCAGCAGCTCGCGCGGGACTAGCGGGTACGAGCAGTACTTC
TRBD1	many	TRBV7-9	TRBJ1-1	CASSTTDRDTEAFF	TGTGCCAGCAGCACCACCGACAGGGATACTGAAGCTTTCTTT
TRBD2	few	TRBV2	TRBJ2-2	CASSRTSGIGGELFF	TGTGCCAGCAGTCGGACTAGCGGGATAGGCGGGGAGCTGTTTTTT
.	.	TRBV5-1	TRBJ2-7	CASSLGGTGVYEQYF	TGCGCCAGCAGCTTGGGAGGGACTGGTGTCTACGAGCAGTACTTC
.	.	TRBV7-8	TRBJ2-7	CASSSTGHENYEQYF	TGTGCCAGCAGCTCGACGGGACATGAGAACTACGAGCAGTACTTC
TRBD2	few	TRBV6-1	TRBJ2-3	CASSRTKSGGTDTQYF	TGTGCCAGCAGCCGGACGAAGAGCGGGGGCACAGATACGCAGTATTTT
TRBD1	many	TRBV3-1	TRBJ2-4	CASSLRTGIAKNIQYF	TGTGCCAGCAGCTTAAGGACAGGTATAGCCAAAAACATTCAGTACTTC
TRBD2	few	TRBV4-2	TRBJ2-7	CASSQDRAGAYEQYF	TGTGCCAGCAGCCAAGACAGAGCGGGGGCCTACGAGCAGTACTTC
.	few	TRBV11-2	TRBJ2-3	CASSLFFAVPGTSGSVDTQYF	.
TRBD2	.	TRBV15	TRBJ2-2	CATSIPRGSGGGELFF	TGTGCCACCAGCATCCCTCGCGGGAGCGGAGGCGGGGAGCTGTTTTTT
TRBD2	.	TRBV14	TRBJ2-7	CASSQDKGTSGRPQIDEQYF	TGTGCCAGCAGCCAAGATAAGGGGACTAGCGGGAGGCCCCAAATAGACGAGCAGTACTTC
TRBD2	many	TRBV4-1	TRBJ2-2	CASSQDELAGSGELFF	TGCGCCAGCAGCCAAGATGAGCTAGCGGGGTCCGGGGAGCTGTTTTTT
.	.	TRBV6-5	TRBJ1-3	CASSYGGTAGGNTIYF	TGTGCCAGCAGTTACGGCGGAACTGCCGGCGGAAACACCATATATTTT
.	.	TRBV6-5	TRBJ2-1	CASSATGPLTF	TGTGCCAGCAGTGCGACCGGGCCACTAACGTTC
.	.	TRBV5-1	TRBJ2-1	CASSLGAESYEQFF	TGCGCCAGCAGCTTGGGCGCGGAATCCTACGAGCAGTTCTTC
TRBD1	.	TRBV7-9	TRBJ1-4	CASSLPTGGEKLFF	TGTGCCAGCAGCTTACCGACAGGGGGAGAAAAACTGTTTTTT
.	few	TRBV7-9	TRBJ1-6	CASSLGPARTNSPLHF	TGTGCCAGCAGCTTAGGGCCCGCAAGGACTAATTCACCCCTCCACTTT
.	few	TRBV20-1	TRBJ2-1	CSARDWFGSSTYNEQFF	TGCAGTGCTAGAGATTGGTTTGGCTCGTCAACATACAATGAGCAGTTCTTC
.	.	TRBV2	TRBJ1-1	CAGRQDSSEAFF	TGTGCCGGTCGACAAGATAGCTCCGAAGCTTTCTTT
.	.	TRBV5-1	TRBJ2-1	CASSPQGLLIYNEQFF	TGCGCCAGCAGCCCCCAAGGGCTGCTAATTTACAATGAGCAGTTCTTC
.	few	TRBV15	TRBJ2-4	CATKGDGAINIQYF	TGTGCCACCAAGGGGGATGGGGCCATAAACATTCAGTACTTC
.	many	TRBV20-1	TRBJ2-3	CSANSREADTQYF	TGCAGTGCTAACTCCCGGGAAGCAGATACGCAGTATTTT
TRBD2	once	TRBV2	TRBJ2-1	CASVSGGAVNEQFF	TGTGCCAGCGTTAGCGGGGGGGCGGTCAATGAGCAGTTCTTC
.	few	TRBV12-3/TRBV12-4	TRBJ2-1	CASSTGPPWSSYNEQFF	TGTGCCAGCAGTACGGGGCCACCTTGGAGCTCCTACAATGAGCAGTTCTTC
.	many	TRBV4-2	TRBJ1-2	CASSQGDGGRGGLGYGYTF	TGTGCCAGCAGCCAAGGCGACGGGGGCCGCGGCGGACTAGGGTATGGCTACACCTTC
TRBD2	.	TRBV20-1	TRBJ2-1	CSARAVGGLAGLNEQFF	TGCAGTGCTAGAGCCGTGGGGGGACTAGCGGGACTCAATGAGCAGTTCTTC
TRBD1	few	TRBV2	TRBJ1-1	CASRGRTGGTEAFF	TGTGCCAGCAGGGGTCGGACAGGGGGTACTGAAGCTTTCTTT
.	.	TRBV12-3/TRBV12-4	TRBJ2-1	CASTRLGDEQFF	TGTGCCAGCACTAGACTCGGGGATGAGCAGTTCTTC
.	few	TRBV5-1	TRBJ2-7	CASKIRQAPYEEQYF	TGCGCCAGCAAGATCCGACAGGCCCCCTACGAAGAGCAGTACTTC
.	few	TRBV27	TRBJ2-6	CASSSGQPGSGANVLTF	TGTGCCAGCAGTTCCGGACAGCCCGGCTCTGGGGCCAACGTCCTGACTTTC
.	.	TRBV28	TRBJ2-3	CASSLLRVDTQYF	TGTGCCAGCAGTTTACTAAGAGTAGATACGCAGTATTTT
.	.	TRBV9	TRBJ1-6	CASSTATDNSPLHF	TGTGCCAGCAGCACCGCGACAGATAATTCACCCCTCCACTTT
.	.	TRBV12-3/TRBV12-4	TRBJ2-2	CASSLDGLTGELFF	TGTGCCAGCAGTTTAGATGGCCTCACCGGGGAGCTGTTTTTT
.	.	TRBV12-3/TRBV12-4	TRBJ1-1	CASSKTGEAFF	TGTGCCAGCAGTAAAACAGGGGAAGCTTTCTTT
TRBD1	.	TRBV3-1	TRBJ1-1	CASSQGDRGRGEAFF	TGTGCCAGCAGCCAAGGGGACAGGGGGCGAGGTGAAGCTTTCTTT
.	few	TRBV28	TRBJ1-2	CASSYDQSIVWYGYTF	TGTGCCAGCAGTTACGACCAAAGTATCGTCTGGTATGGCTACACCTTC
.	few	TRBV20-1	TRBJ2-1	CSDLPAGRSNEQFF	TGCAGTGACCTCCCGGCAGGTCGGAGCAATGAGCAGTTCTTC
TRBD1	few	TRBV7-2	TRBJ1-5	CASSLRTGDSNQPQHF	TGTGCCAGCAGCTTGCGGACAGGAGATAGCAATCAGCCCCAGCATTTT
TRBD1	many	TRBV12-3/TRBV12-4	TRBJ2-1	CASSRTGSYNEQFF	TGTGCCAGCAGCCGGACAGGGTCCTACAATGAGCAGTTCTTC
TRBD1	few	TRBV27	TRBJ2-1	CASRPTGANNEQFF	TGTGCCAGCCGCCCAACAGGGGCGAACAATGAGCAGTTCTTC
.	few	TRBV11-2	TRBJ1-5	CASSLGTNPNQPQHF	TGTGCCAGCAGCTTAGGCACGAATCCCAATCAGCCCCAGCATTTT
.	.	TRBV4-1	TRBJ2-1	CASSEGGGGRDEQFF	TGCGCCAGCAGCGAAGGAGGAGGAGGGCGGGATGAGCAGTTCTTC
.	few	TRBV3-1	TRBJ2-7	CASSQESGTFYEQYF	TGTGCCAGCAGCCAAGAAAGCGGAACCTTCTACGAGCAGTACTTC
.	few	TRBV20-1	TRBJ2-1	CSASPVGGYRYNEQFF	TGCAGTGCCAGTCCTGTTGGGGGATATCGCTACAATGAGCAGTTCTTC